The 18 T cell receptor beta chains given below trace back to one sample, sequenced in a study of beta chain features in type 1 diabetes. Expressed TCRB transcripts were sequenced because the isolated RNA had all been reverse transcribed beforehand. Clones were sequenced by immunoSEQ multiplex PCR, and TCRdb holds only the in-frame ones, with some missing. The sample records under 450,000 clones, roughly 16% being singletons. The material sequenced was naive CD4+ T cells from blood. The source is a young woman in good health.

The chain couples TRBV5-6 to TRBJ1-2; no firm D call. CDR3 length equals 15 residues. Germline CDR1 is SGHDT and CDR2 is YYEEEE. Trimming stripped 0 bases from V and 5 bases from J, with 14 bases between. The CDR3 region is CASSLERIAWYGYTF. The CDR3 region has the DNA TGTGCCAGCAGCTTGGAAAGGATAGCATGGTATGGCTACACCTTC.

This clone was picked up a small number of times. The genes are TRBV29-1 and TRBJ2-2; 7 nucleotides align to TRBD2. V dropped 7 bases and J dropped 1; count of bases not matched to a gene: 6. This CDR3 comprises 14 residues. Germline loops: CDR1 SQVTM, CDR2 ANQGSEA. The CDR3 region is CSARGLRNTGELFF. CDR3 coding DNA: TGCAGCGCCCGGGGACTACGGAACACCGGGGAGCTGTTTTTT.

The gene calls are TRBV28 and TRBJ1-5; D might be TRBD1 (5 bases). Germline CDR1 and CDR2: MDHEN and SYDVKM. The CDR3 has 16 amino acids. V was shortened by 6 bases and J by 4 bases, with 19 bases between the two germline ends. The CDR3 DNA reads TGTGCCAGCAGCCACGGGGGACGCCACCTTAATCAGCCCCAGCATTTT. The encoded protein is CASSHGGRHLNQPQHF.

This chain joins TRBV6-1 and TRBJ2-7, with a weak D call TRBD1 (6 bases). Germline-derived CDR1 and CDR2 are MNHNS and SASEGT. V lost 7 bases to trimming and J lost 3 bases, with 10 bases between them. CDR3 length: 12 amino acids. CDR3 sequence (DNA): TGTGCCAGCACGGGACACCACTACGAGCAGTACTTC. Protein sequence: CASTGHHYEQYF.

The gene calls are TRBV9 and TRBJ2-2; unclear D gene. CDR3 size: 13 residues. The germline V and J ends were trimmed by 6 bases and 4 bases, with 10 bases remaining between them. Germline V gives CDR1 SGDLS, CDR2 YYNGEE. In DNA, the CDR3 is TGTGCCAGCAATCCGGGTATCACCGGGGAGCTGTTTTTT. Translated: CASNPGITGELFF.

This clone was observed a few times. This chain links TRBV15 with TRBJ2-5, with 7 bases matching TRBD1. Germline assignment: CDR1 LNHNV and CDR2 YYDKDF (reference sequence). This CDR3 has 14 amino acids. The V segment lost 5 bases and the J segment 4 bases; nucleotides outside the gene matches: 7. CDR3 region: CATSPTGQLETQYF. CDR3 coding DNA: TGTGCCACCAGCCCCACGGGACAGCTAGAGACCCAGTACTTC.

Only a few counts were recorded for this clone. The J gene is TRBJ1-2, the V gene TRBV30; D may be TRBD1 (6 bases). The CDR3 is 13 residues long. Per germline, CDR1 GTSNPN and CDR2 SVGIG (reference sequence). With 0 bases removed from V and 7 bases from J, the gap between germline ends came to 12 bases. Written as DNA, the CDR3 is TGTGCCTGGAGTGTACAGGGTTCGGGTGGCTACACCTTC. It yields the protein CAWSVQGSGGYTF.

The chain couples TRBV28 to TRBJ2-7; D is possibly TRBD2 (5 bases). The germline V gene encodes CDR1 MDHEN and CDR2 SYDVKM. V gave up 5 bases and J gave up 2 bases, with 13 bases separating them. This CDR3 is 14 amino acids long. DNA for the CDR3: TGTGCCAGCAGTCCGGGGAGTTGGACCTACGAGCAGTACTTC. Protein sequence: CASSPGSWTYEQYF.

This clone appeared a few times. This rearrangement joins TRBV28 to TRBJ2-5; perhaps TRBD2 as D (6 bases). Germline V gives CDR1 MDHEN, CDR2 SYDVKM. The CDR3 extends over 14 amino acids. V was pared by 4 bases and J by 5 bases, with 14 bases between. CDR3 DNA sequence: TGTGCCAGCAGTTCCCCCGGGGGTTCTGAGACCCAGTACTTC. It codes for CASSSPGGSETQYF.

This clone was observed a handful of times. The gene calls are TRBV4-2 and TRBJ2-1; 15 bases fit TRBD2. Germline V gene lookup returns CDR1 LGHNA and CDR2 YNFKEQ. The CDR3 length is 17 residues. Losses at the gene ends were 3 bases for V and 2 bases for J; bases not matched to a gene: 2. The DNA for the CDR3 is TGTGCCAGCAGCCACGGACTAGCGGGAGGGCCCTACAATGAGCAGTTCTTC. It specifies CASSHGLAGGPYNEQFF.

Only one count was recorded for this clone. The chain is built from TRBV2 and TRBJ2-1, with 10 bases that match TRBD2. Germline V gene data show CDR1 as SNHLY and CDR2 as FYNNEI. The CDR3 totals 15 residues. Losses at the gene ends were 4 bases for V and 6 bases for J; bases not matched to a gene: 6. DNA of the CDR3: TGTGCCAGCAGTGGGACTAGCGGACCCACCAATGAGCAGTTCTTC. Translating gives CASSGTSGPTNEQFF.

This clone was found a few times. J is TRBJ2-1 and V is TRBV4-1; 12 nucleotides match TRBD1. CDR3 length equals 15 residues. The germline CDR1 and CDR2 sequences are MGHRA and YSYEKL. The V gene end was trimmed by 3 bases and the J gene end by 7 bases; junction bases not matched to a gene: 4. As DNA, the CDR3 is TGCGCCAGCAGCCAGGGACAGGGGGCGCAAAATGAGCAGTTCTTC. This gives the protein CASSQGQGAQNEQFF.

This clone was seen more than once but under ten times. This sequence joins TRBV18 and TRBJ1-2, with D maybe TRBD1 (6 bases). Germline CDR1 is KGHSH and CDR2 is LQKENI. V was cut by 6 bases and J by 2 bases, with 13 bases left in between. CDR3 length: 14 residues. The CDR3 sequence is CASSSDTGNYGYTF. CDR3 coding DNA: TGTGCCAGCTCGTCAGATACAGGGAACTATGGCTACACCTTC.

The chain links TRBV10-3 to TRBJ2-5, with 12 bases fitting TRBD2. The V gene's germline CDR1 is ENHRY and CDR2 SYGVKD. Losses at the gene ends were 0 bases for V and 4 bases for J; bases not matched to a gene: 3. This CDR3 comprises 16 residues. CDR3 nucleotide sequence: TGTGCCATCAGTGAGTCGACTAGCGGGAGTCTAGAGACCCAGTACTTC. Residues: CAISESTSGSLETQYF.

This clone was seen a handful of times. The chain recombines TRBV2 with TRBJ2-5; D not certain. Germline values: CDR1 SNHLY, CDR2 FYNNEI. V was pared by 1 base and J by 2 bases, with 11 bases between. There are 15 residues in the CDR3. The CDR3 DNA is TGTGCCAGCAGTGAAGAAACAGTAGGACAAGAGACCCAGTACTTC. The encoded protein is CASSEETVGQETQYF.

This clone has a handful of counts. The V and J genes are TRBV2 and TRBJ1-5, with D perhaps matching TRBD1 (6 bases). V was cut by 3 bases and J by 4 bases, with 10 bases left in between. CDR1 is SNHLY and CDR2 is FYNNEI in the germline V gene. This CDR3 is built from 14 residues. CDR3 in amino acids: CASSDEGGNQPQHF. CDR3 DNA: TGTGCCAGCAGTGATGAGGGGGGGAATCAGCCCCAGCATTTT.

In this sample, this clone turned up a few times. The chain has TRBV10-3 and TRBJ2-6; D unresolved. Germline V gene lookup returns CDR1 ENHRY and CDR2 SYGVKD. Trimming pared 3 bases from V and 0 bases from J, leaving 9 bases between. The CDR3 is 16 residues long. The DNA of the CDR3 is TGTGCCATCAGTGATGGCGGAACCTCTGGGGCCAACGTCCTGACTTTC. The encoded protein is CAISDGGTSGANVLTF.

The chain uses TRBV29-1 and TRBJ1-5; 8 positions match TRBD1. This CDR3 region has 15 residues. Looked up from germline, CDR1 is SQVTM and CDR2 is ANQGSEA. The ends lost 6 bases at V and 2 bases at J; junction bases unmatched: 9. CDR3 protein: CSVTQGASGNQPQHF. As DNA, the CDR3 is TGCAGCGTCACCCAGGGGGCCTCGGGCAATCAGCCCCAGCATTTT.